Below, 26 T cell receptor beta chains from the same sample are listed, as sequenced in a study of blood T cell repertoires in COVID-19. The method was immunoSEQ multiplex PCR; TCRdb's version includes in-frame clones alone and lacks a portion of them. The sample yields approximately 220,000 clones, 65% to 85% seen once. Material for sequencing was peripheral blood. These TCRs come from a man aged 40-49 years with acute or convalescent COVID-19.

In its sample, this clone was seen a few times. The chain is built from TRBV25-1 and TRBJ1-5; no clear D. CDR3 length: 16 residues. The V end was cut by 1 base, the J end by 7 bases, with 17 bases between. Germline V CDR1 and CDR2: MGHDK, SYGVNS. The CDR3 sequence is CASSEFGGGGDQPQHF. In DNA form, the CDR3 reads TGTGCCAGCAGTGAATTTGGAGGTGGCGGAGACCAGCCCCAGCATTTT.

The gene calls are TRBV9 and TRBJ1-2; TRBD1 matches at 7 bases. The ends lost 4 bases at V and 0 bases at J; junction bases unmatched: 12. The CDR3 consists of 17 residues. CDR1 and CDR2 (germline): SGDLS, YYNGEE. CDR3 region: CASSPRTGPYSNYGYTF. Written as DNA, the CDR3 is TGTGCCAGCAGCCCCCGGACAGGACCTTACTCTAACTATGGCTACACCTTC.

This clone has a count of ten or more. The J gene is TRBJ2-3, the V gene TRBV5-1, with D maybe TRBD2 (7 bases). The CDR3 covers 17 residues. Per the germline V gene, CDR1 is SGHRS and CDR2 is YFSETQ. The V gene lost 4 bases and the J gene lost 4 bases, with 22 bases spanning the gap. CDR3 DNA: TGCGCCAGCAGCCCAGAGGGCGGGGGACAAAACTCAGATACGCAGTATTTT. This codes for CASSPEGGGQNSDTQYF.

This sequence joins TRBV19 and TRBJ1-4, with 9 bases identical to TRBD1. Trimming at V came to 7 bases and at J to 4 bases, leaving 4 bases not matched to a gene. This CDR3 comprises 14 residues. Germline V lookup: CDR1 LNHDA, CDR2 SQIVND (reference sequence). CDR3 residues: CASTRDRDNEKLFF. CDR3 in DNA: TGTGCCAGTACCCGGGACAGGGATAATGAAAAACTGTTTTTT.

The V call is TRBV5-4, the J call TRBJ1-1; 7 bases agree with TRBD1. Trimming cost V 3 bases and J 4 bases; bases outside gene matches: 6. The CDR3 is 14 amino acids. The germline CDR1 and CDR2 sequences are SGHNT and YYREEE (reference sequence). The CDR3 region is CASSSYRGGTEAFF. The DNA of the CDR3 is TGTGCCAGCAGCTCCTACAGGGGCGGCACTGAAGCTTTCTTT.

The chain combines TRBV4-1 with TRBJ2-1; tentative D call: TRBD2 (5 bases). V was pared by 0 bases and J by 15 bases, with 15 bases between. The germline gives CDR1 MGHRA, CDR2 YSYEKL. The CDR3 sequence is 13 residues long. CDR3 bases: TGCGCCAGCAGCCAAGATCCCGGGGTTAGGAGGTTCTTC. Translating it yields CASSQDPGVRRFF.

The chain uses TRBV7-2 and TRBJ1-1; tentatively, D is TRBD1 (5 bases). The CDR3 runs to 15 residues. Per germline, CDR1 SGHTA and CDR2 FQGNSA. Trimming cost V 2 bases and J 0 bases, with 10 bases left between them. The CDR3 region has the DNA TGTGCCAGCAGCTTAAGTACAGGAATGAACACTGAAGCTTTCTTT. This translates into CASSLSTGMNTEAFF.

The DNA for the CDR3 is TGTGCCACCAGACTCGGGACAGCCGCGAACACCGGGGAGCTGTTTTTT. Translated: CATRLGTAANTGELFF. The chain links TRBV15 to TRBJ2-2; 7 bases line up with TRBD1. From germline, CDR1 is LNHNV and CDR2 YYDKDF (reference sequence). This CDR3 is 16 amino acids long. With V trimmed by 6 bases and J by 0 bases, 7 bases remained unmatched.

The chain has TRBV7-9 and TRBJ2-5; 8 bases map to TRBD2. The CDR3 contains 14 residues. V lost 4 bases and J lost 4; bases outside the gene matches: 5. The germline gives CDR1 SEHNR, CDR2 FQNEAQ (reference sequence). The CDR3: CASSSGTSGETQYF. DNA for the CDR3: TGTGCCAGCAGCTCCGGGACTAGTGGAGAGACCCAGTACTTC.

The V call is TRBV13, the J call TRBJ2-7; D is possibly TRBD1 (5 bases). CDR1 and CDR2 from the germline V gene are PRHDT and FYEKMQ (reference sequence). The CDR3 has 14 amino acids. V dropped 1 base and J dropped 0 bases, with 7 bases sitting between them. The CDR3 bases are TGTGCCAGCAGCTTAGAAGGGGACTCCTACGAGCAGTACTTC. As protein: CASSLEGDSYEQYF.

Note on this clone: The sample carries other DNA sequences with the same CDR3. V gene TRBV7-9 combines with J gene TRBJ1-5; D not certain. This CDR3 contains 12 residues. The germline CDR1 and CDR2 sequences are SEHNR and FQNEAQ (reference sequence). The germline V and J ends were trimmed by 5 bases and 1 base, with 3 bases remaining between them. CDR3 in amino acids: CASSLSNQPQHF. The CDR3 region has the DNA TGTGCCAGCAGCCTAAGCAATCAGCCCCAGCATTTT.

This clone came up a few times. This chain connects TRBV5-4 to TRBJ2-3; TRBD2 matches at 12 bases. The CDR3 has 16 amino acids. CDR1 and CDR2 (germline): SGHNT, YYREEE (reference sequence). Germline trimming cut 4 bases from V and 2 bases from J; bases unmatched to any gene: 5. DNA for the CDR3: TGTGCCAGCAGCCGTGGACTAGCGGGGCCCACAGATACGCAGTATTTT. Protein product: CASSRGLAGPTDTQYF.

The V call is TRBV2, the J call TRBJ2-1; D ambiguous. Between the trimmed V and J ends, which lost 7 bases and 7 bases, there was a span of 17 bases. Germline CDR1 SNHLY, CDR2 FYNNEI. The CDR3 is 14 amino acids. CDR3 loop: CASIFSLYRNEQFF. The CDR3 DNA reads TGTGCCAGCATCTTTAGCTTATATAGAAATGAGCAGTTCTTC.

The rearrangement joins TRBV2 to TRBJ1-6; 11 positions agree with TRBD1. J lost 6 bases, V lost 6 bases, and 4 bases had no gene match. Germline V gene sequence: CDR1 SNHLY, CDR2 FYNNEI. CDR3 length: 15 residues. This CDR3 is CASRDGTGGNSPLHF. Here the CDR3 DNA reads TGTGCCAGCAGGGACGGGACAGGGGGTAATTCACCCCTCCACTTT.

V usage is TRBV7-2 and J usage is TRBJ2-1; D is unresolved. The CDR3 sequence is 14 residues long. Germline values: CDR1 SGHTA, CDR2 FQGNSA. The V and J ends lost 2 bases and 4 bases respectively, with 9 bases between them. CDR3: CASSLLGRYNEQFF. The DNA of the CDR3 is TGTGCCAGCAGCTTATTGGGCCGGTACAATGAGCAGTTCTTC.

The chain recombines TRBV6-5 with TRBJ1-2, with 9 bases lining up with TRBD1. The V gene's germline CDR1 is MNHEY and CDR2 SVGAGI. After removal of 4 bases from V and 6 bases from J, the junction contained 9 bases not matched to a gene. The CDR3 is 15 residues long. CDR3 nucleotides: TGTGCCAGCAGTTCGCCCGGGACAGGGATAGATGGCTACACCTTC. Protein sequence: CASSSPGTGIDGYTF.

In this sample, this clone turned up once. The chain carries TRBV7-8 and TRBJ2-2, with 13 positions matching TRBD2. V lost 1 base and J lost 5; bases outside the gene matches: 13. Germline V lookup: CDR1 SGHVS, CDR2 FQNEAQ. The CDR3 extends over 20 amino acids. The CDR3 nucleotides read TGTGCCAGCAGCTTAGTGGAACTAGCGGGAGGGGGAAGGAGAACCGGGGAGCTGTTTTTT. Translated: CASSLVELAGGGRRTGELFF.

The V gene is TRBV19, the J gene TRBJ2-6; D unresolved. Per the germline V gene, CDR1 is LNHDA and CDR2 is SQIVND (reference sequence). The CDR3 runs to 12 residues. V was cut by 10 bases and J by 4 bases, with 8 bases left in between. DNA of the CDR3: TGTGCCACCAACTCGGGGGCCAACGTCCTGACTTTC. Protein product: CATNSGANVLTF.

The chain carries TRBV19 and TRBJ2-1; D call uncertain. Trimming removed 7 bases at V and 3 bases at J, with 4 bases between. Per the germline V gene, CDR1 is LNHDA and CDR2 is SQIVND (reference sequence). The CDR3 covers 11 residues. Here the CDR3 DNA reads TGTGCCAGTAACAGCTACAATGAGCAGTTCTTC. It encodes CASNSYNEQFF.

In DNA, the CDR3 is TGTGCCAGCCTTGTTCTTAGCGGGAGAGAGCAGTACTTC. Translated: CASLVLSGREQYF. V and J are TRBV28 and TRBJ2-7; TRBD2 matches 9 bases. This CDR3 spans 13 amino acids. Germline values: CDR1 MDHEN, CDR2 SYDVKM. Losses at the gene ends were 8 bases for V and 7 bases for J; bases not matched to a gene: 9.

V is TRBV25-1 and J is TRBJ2-7; 9 nucleotides line up with TRBD1. CDR3 length: 15 residues. The trim removed 4 bases at V and 0 bases at J, leaving 4 bases unmatched. Germline V gives CDR1 MGHDK, CDR2 SYGVNS. CDR3: CASSGKTGGSYEQYF. In DNA, the CDR3 is TGTGCCAGCAGTGGGAAGACAGGGGGCTCCTACGAGCAGTACTTC.

The V and J genes are TRBV5-1 and TRBJ2-3, with D uncertain. The length of the CDR3 is 14 residues. The V gene lost 0 bases and the J gene lost 4 bases, with 9 bases spanning the gap. Per the germline V gene, CDR1 is SGHRS and CDR2 is YFSETQ. The CDR3 DNA sequence: TGCGCCAGCAGCTTGGCAATTAGCTCAGATACGCAGTATTTT. It translates to CASSLAISSDTQYF.

CDR3 residues: CASSWGVAGPHGANVLTF. The CDR3 coding sequence is TGTGCCAGCAGCTGGGGGGTGGCAGGTCCCCATGGGGCCAACGTCCTGACTTTC. This chain joins TRBV5-6 and TRBJ2-6; D possibly corresponds to TRBD2 (6 bases). This CDR3 is 18 amino acids long. Germline CDR1 reads SGHDT; CDR2 reads YYEEEE. V lost 3 bases, J lost 3 bases, and 19 bases lay in between.

The rearrangement uses TRBV19 and TRBJ1-4; 8 bases line up with TRBD1. The CDR3 is 16 amino acids. The V gene's germline CDR1 is LNHDA and CDR2 SQIVND (reference sequence). V lost 6 bases, J lost 3 bases, and 9 bases stayed unmatched. As DNA, the CDR3 is TGTGCCAGTAGCAGACTCCAGGGACAGGCTAATGAAAAACTGTTTTTT. It translates to CASSRLQGQANEKLFF.

The chain joins TRBV28 to TRBJ1-5, with unresolved D. The CDR3 consists of 14 residues. CDR1 and CDR2 from the germline V gene are MDHEN and SYDVKM. Trimming left V 5 bases short and J 8 bases short, with 16 bases between. The CDR3 bases are TGTGCCAGCAGTGATCCGGGCCCCGGGAAGCCCCAGCATTTT. Protein product: CASSDPGPGKPQHF. Variable domain in full (rest from reference TRBV28 and TRBJ1-5): DVKVTQSSRYLVKRTGEKVFLECVQDMDHENMFWYRQDPGLGLRLIYFSYDVKMKEKGDIPEGYSVSREKKERFSLILESASTNQTSMYLCASSDPGPGKPQHFGDGTRLSIL.

The chain combines TRBV5-4 with TRBJ2-1, with 9 bases identical to TRBD2. CDR1 is SGHNT and CDR2 is YYREEE in the germline V gene (reference sequence). The CDR3 consists of 16 residues. The ends lost 7 bases at V and 8 bases at J; junction bases unmatched: 16. DNA of the CDR3: TGTGCCAGCGAAACGGGCGGGAGGGGCCCGGGGCATGAGCAGTTCTTC. As protein: CASETGGRGPGHEQFF.